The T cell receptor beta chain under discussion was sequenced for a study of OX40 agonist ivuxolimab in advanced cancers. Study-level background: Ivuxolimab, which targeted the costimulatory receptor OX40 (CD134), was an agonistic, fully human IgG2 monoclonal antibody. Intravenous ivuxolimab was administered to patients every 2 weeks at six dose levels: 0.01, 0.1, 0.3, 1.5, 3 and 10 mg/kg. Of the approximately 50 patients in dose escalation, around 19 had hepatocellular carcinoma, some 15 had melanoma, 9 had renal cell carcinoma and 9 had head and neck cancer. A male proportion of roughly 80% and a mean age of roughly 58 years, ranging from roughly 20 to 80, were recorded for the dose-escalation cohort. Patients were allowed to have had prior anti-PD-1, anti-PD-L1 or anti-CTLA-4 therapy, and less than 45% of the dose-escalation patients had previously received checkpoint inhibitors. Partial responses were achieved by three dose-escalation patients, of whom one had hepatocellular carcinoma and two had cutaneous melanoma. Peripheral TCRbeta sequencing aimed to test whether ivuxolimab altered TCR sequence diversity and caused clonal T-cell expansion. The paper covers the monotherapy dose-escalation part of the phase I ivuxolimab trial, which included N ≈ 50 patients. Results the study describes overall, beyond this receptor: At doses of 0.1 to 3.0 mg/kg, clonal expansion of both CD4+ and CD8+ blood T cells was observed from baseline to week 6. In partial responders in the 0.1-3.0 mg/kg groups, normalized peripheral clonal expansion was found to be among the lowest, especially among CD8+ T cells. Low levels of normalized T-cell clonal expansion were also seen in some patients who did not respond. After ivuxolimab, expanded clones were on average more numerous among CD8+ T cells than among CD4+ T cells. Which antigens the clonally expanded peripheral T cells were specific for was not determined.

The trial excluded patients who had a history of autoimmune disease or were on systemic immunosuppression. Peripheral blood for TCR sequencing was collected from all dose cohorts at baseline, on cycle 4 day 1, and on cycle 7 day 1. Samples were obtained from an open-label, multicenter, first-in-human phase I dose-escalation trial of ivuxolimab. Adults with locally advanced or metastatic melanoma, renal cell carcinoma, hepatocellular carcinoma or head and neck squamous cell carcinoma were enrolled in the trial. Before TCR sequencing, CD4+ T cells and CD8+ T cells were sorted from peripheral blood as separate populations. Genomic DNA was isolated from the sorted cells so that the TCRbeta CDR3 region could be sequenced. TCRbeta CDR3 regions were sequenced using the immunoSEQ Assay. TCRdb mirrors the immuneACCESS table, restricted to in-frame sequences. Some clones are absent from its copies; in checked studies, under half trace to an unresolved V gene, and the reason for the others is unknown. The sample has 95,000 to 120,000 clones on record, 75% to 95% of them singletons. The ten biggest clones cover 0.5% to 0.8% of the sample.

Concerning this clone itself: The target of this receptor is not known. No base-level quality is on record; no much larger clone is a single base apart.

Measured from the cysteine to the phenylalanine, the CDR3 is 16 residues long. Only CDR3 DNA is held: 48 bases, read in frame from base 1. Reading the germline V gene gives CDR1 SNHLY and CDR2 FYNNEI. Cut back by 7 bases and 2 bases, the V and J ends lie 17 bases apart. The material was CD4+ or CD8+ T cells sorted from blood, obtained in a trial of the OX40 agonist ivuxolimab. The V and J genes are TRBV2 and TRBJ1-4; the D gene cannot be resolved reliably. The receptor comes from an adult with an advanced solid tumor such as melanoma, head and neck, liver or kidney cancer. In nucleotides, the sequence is TGTGCCAGCACCCTCCAGTCCTCCCAGACTAATGAAAAACTGTTTTTT. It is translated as CASTLQSSQTNEKLFF.